This T cell receptor beta chain was documented in a study of cytomegalovirus exposure and HLA in healthy donors. The V gene end was trimmed by 5 bases and the J gene end by 4 bases; junction bases not matched to a gene: 8. CDR3 length: 15 residues. Germline lookup yields CDR1 MGHRA and CDR2 YSYEKL. PCR amplification relied on 60 Vbeta primers (plus 13 Jbeta primers). How the authors handled the data: A later analysis counted 80 million or so unique TCR beta chains, 9.5 million to 12 million shared. Sequencing was performed with immunoSEQ multiplex PCR; in TCRdb, only in-frame clones are kept and a portion is missing. V and J calls and clone size are those listed in that table; D and trimming were worked out from the DNA. The profile shows some 180,000 clones, 65% to 85% of them singletons.

V is TRBV4-1 and J is TRBJ2-1; TRBD2 matches at 7 bases. The source of this sequence is a girl aged 10 to 17 in good health and CMV-seropositive. The specimen sequenced was PBMCs. CDR3 nucleotide sequence: TGCGCCAGCAGCATCTCTAGCGGAGATTACAATGAGCAGTTCTTC. It specifies CASSISSGDYNEQFF.